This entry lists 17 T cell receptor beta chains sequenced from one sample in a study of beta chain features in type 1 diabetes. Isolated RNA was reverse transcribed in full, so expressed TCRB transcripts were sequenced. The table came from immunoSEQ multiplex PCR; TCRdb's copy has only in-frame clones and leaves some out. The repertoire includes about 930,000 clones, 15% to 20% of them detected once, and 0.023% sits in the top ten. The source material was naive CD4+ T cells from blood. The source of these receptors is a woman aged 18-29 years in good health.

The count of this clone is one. CDR3 sequence (DNA): TGTGCCAGCAGCCAAGACATCCCACAGGGTGCCATGGGCGAGCAGTACTTC. Translation gives CASSQDIPQGAMGEQYF. The chain carries TRBV4-2 and TRBJ2-7; D is possibly TRBD1 (6 bases). Trimming took off 0 bases at V and 6 bases at J, with 21 bases between the two ends. CDR1 is LGHNA and CDR2 is YNFKEQ in the germline V gene. The CDR3 totals 17 residues.

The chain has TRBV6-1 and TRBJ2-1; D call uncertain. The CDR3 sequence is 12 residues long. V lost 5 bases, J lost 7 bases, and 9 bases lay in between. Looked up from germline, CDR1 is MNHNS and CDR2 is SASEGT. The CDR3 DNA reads TGTGCCAGCAGTCGGTCCTGGAATGAGCAGTTCTTC. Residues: CASSRSWNEQFF.

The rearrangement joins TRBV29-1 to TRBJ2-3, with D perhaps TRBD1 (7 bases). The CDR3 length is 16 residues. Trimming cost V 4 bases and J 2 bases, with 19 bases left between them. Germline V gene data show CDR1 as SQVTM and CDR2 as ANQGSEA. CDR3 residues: CSVVRRGPYPTDTQYF. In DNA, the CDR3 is TGCAGCGTTGTAAGGAGGGGGCCTTATCCCACAGATACGCAGTATTTT.

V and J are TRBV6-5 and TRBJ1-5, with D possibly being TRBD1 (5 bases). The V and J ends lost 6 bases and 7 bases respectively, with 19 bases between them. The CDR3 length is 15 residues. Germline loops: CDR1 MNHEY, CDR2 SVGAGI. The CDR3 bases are TGTGCCAGCAGCCCCATCCTGGGGCAGCGCCAGCCCCAGCATTTT. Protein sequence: CASSPILGQRQPQHF.

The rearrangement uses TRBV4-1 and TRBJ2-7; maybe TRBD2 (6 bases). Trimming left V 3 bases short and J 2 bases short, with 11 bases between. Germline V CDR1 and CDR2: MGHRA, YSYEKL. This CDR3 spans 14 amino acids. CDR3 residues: CASSQTLATYEQYF. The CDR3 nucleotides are TGCGCCAGCAGCCAGACACTAGCCACCTACGAGCAGTACTTC.

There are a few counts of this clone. The CDR3 is CASSSTRDGDEKLFF. The CDR3 DNA reads TGTGCCAGCAGTTCTACCCGGGACGGAGATGAAAAACTGTTTTTT. V usage is TRBV6-1 and J usage is TRBJ1-4, with a possible D match to TRBD1 (5 bases). The CDR3 length is 15 residues. Germline assignment: CDR1 MNHNS and CDR2 SASEGT. Deletions cut 5 bases from V and 6 bases from J, with 16 bases between.

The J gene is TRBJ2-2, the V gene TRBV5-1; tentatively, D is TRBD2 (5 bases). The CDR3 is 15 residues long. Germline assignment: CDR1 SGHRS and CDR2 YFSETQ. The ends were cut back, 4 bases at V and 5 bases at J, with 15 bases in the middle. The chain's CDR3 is CASSKILSGTGELFF. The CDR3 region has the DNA TGCGCCAGCAGCAAAATTCTTTCGGGAACCGGGGAGCTGTTTTTT.

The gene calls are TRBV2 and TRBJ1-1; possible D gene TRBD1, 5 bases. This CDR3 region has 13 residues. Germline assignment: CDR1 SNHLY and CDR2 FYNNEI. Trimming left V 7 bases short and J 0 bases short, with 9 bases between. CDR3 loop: CASIRELNTEAFF. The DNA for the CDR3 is TGTGCCAGCATCAGGGAACTGAACACTGAAGCTTTCTTT.

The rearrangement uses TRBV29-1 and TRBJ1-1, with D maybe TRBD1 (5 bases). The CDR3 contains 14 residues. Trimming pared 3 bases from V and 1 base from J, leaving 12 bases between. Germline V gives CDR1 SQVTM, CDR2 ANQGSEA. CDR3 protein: CSVDSGVGNTEAFF. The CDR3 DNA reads TGCAGCGTTGATTCGGGGGTGGGGAACACTGAAGCTTTCTTT. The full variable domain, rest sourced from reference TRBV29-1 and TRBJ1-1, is SAVISQKPSRDICQRGTSLTIQCQVDSQVTMMFWYRQQPGQSLTLIATANQGSEATYESGFVIDKFPISRPNLTFSTLTVSNMSPEDSSIYLCSVDSGVGNTEAFFGQGTRLTVV.

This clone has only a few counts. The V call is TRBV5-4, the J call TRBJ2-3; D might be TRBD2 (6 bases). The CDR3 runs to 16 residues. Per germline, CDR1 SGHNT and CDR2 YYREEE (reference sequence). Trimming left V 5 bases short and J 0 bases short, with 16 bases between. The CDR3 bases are TGTGCCAGCAGGGGCGGGTCCGGGACTAGCACAGATACGCAGTATTTT. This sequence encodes CASRGGSGTSTDTQYF.

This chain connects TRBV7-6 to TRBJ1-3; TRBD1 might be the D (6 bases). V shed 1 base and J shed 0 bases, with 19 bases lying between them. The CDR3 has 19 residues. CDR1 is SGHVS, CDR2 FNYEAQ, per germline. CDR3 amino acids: CASSLVPRNRANSGNTIYF. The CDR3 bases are TGTGCCAGCAGCTTAGTTCCCCGGAACAGGGCCAACTCTGGAAACACCATATATTTT.

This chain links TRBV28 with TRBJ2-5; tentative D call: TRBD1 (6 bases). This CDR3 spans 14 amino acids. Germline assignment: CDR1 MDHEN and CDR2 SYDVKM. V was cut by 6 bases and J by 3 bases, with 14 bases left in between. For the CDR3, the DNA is TGTGCCAGCAGACCGCAGGGGCGCGAAGAGACCCAGTACTTC. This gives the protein CASRPQGREETQYF.

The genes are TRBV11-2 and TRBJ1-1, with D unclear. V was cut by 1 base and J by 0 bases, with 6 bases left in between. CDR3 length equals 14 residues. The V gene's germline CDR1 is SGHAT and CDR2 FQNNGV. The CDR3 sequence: CASSLGAVNTEAFF. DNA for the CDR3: TGTGCCAGCAGCTTAGGGGCCGTGAACACTGAAGCTTTCTTT. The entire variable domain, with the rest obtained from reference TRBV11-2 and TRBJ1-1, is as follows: EAGVAQSPRYKIIEKRQSVAFWCNPISGHATLYWYQQILGQGPKLLIQFQNNGVVDDSQLPKDRFSAERLKGVDSTLKIQPAKLEDSAVYLCASSLGAVNTEAFFGQGTRLTVV.

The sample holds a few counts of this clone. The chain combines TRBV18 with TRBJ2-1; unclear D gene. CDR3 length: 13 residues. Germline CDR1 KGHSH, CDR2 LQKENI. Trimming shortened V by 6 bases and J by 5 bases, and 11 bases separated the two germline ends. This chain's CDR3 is CASSRTIDNEQFF. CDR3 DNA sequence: TGTGCCAGCTCCCGAACCATAGACAATGAGCAGTTCTTC. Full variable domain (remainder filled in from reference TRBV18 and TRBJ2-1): NAGVMQNPRHLVRRRGQEARLRCSPMKGHSHVYWYRQLPEEGLKFMVYLQKENIIDESGMPKERFSAEFPKEGPSILRIQQVVRGDSAAYFCASSRTIDNEQFFGPGTRLTVL.

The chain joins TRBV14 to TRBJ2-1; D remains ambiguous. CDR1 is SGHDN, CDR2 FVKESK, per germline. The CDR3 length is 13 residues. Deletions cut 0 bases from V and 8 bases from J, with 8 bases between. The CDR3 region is CASSQDTRHEQFF. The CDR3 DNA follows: TGTGCCAGCAGCCAAGATACGAGGCATGAGCAGTTCTTC.

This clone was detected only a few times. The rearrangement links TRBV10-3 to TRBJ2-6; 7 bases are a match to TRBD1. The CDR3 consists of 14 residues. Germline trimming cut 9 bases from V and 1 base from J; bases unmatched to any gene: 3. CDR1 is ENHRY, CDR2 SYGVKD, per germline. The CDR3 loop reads CAIEQGSGANVLTF. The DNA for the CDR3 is TGTGCCATAGAACAGGGGTCTGGGGCCAACGTCCTGACTTTC.

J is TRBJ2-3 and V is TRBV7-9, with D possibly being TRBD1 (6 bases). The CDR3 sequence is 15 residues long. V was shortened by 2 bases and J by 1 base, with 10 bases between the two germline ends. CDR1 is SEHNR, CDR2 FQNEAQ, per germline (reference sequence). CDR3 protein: CASSLNRAGTDTQYF. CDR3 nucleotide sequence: TGTGCCAGCAGCTTAAACAGGGCCGGCACAGATACGCAGTATTTT.